This TCR beta chain is from a study of cytomegalovirus exposure and HLA in healthy donors. General study results and limits: With later analysis, a missense DCLRE1C variant became linked to TCR beta V- and J-gene trimming.

PCR was performed using 60 Vbeta and 13 Jbeta primers. Assay: immunoSEQ multiplex PCR; the TCRdb copy retains only in-frame clones and omits some. The table lists around 90,000 clones, more than 60% of them singletons. Remarks on this clone: Its antigen is currently unknown.

Germline V gene lookup returns CDR1 SNHLY and CDR2 FYNNEI. Trimming shortened V by 6 bases and J by 6 bases, and 18 bases separated the two germline ends. This CDR3 spans 15 amino acids. This receptor was taken from a man younger than 40 in good health and CMV-seronegative. The V call is TRBV2, the J call TRBJ1-5; a possible D gene is TRBD1 (6 bases). Sequenced: PBMCs. CDR3 in amino acids: CASRDGRGSSQPQHF. CDR3 DNA: TGTGCCAGCAGAGACGGGAGGGGGAGTTCTCAGCCCCAGCATTTT. Supplemented by reference TRBV2 and TRBJ1-5, the full variable domain reads EPEVTQTPSHQVTQMGQEVILRCVPISNHLYFYWYRQILGQKVEFLVSFYNNEISEKSEIFDDQFSVERPDGSNFTLKIRSTKLEDSAMYFCASRDGRGSSQPQHFGDGTRLSIL.